This is a list of T cell receptor beta chains from one sample in a study of cytomegalovirus exposure and HLA in healthy donors. Using immunoSEQ multiplex PCR, the repertoire was profiled, and TCRdb retains in-frame clones only, with some absent. The table records about 130,000 clones, around three quarters of them present only once. The sample taken for sequencing was PBMCs. The receptors were gathered from a woman between 55 and 75 years old in good health and CMV-seropositive. Each CDR3 is given with its conserved first and last residue. A D gene is named only where the DNA matches it firmly. Some rows mark clone size as missing; the rest say once, few, many or name a class of expanded clone.

V gene: TRBV19; J gene: TRBJ2-1; clone size: NA; D gene: TRBD1; CDR3 protein: CASGRDRGNNEQFF; CDR3 DNA: TGTGCCAGCGGTCGGGACAGGGGCAACAATGAGCAGTTCTTC
V gene: TRBV5-6; J gene: TRBJ2-7; clone size: NA; D gene: NA; CDR3 protein: CASSLGHRSSYEQYF; CDR3 DNA: TGTGCCAGCAGCCTTGGACACAGGAGCTCCTACGAGCAGTACTTC
V gene: TRBV10-3; J gene: TRBJ2-3; clone size: NA; D gene: NA; CDR3 protein: CAISEGGATGTDTQYF; CDR3 DNA: TGTGCCATCAGTGAAGGGGGGGCCACCGGCACAGATACGCAGTATTTT
V gene: TRBV19; J gene: TRBJ1-1; clone size: NA; D gene: TRBD1; CDR3 protein: CASSIAGQGAIGNTEAFF; CDR3 DNA: TGTGCCAGTAGTATAGCTGGACAGGGTGCGATCGGGAACACTGAAGCTTTCTTT
V gene: TRBV7-2; J gene: TRBJ2-1; clone size: NA; D gene: TRBD1; CDR3 protein: CASSISLGTGVYNEQFF; CDR3 DNA: TGTGCCAGCAGCATATCTTTAGGGACAGGGGTCTACAATGAGCAGTTCTTC
V gene: TRBV6-5; J gene: TRBJ1-5; clone size: NA; D gene: TRBD1; CDR3 protein: CASKKGQGNQPQHF; CDR3 DNA: TGTGCCAGCAAGAAGGGACAGGGTAATCAGCCCCAGCATTTT
V gene: TRBV7-8; J gene: TRBJ1-6; clone size: NA; D gene: NA; CDR3 protein: CASSPGGILAPLHF; CDR3 DNA: TGTGCCAGCAGCCCGGGGGGCATTCTGGCCCCCCTCCACTTT
V gene: TRBV5-4; J gene: TRBJ2-3; clone size: NA; D gene: NA; CDR3 protein: CASSPVGGRTDTQYF; CDR3 DNA: TGTGCCAGCAGCCCGGTAGGGGGACGCACAGATACGCAGTATTTT
V gene: TRBV19; J gene: TRBJ2-5; clone size: NA; D gene: NA; CDR3 protein: CASAQGGARETQYF; CDR3 DNA: TGTGCCAGTGCACAAGGGGGGGCACGAGAGACCCAGTACTTC
V gene: TRBV2; J gene: TRBJ1-1; clone size: NA; D gene: TRBD1; CDR3 protein: CAIFSDRGFEAFF; CDR3 DNA: TGTGCCATTTTCTCGGACAGGGGATTTGAAGCTTTCTTT
V gene: TRBV7-8; J gene: TRBJ1-1; clone size: once; D gene: NA; CDR3 protein: CASSSGVGTEAFF; CDR3 DNA: TGTGCCAGCAGTTCGGGGGTGGGGACTGAAGCTTTCTTT
V gene: TRBV5-4; J gene: TRBJ2-1; clone size: few; D gene: NA; CDR3 protein: CASSLVPDEQFF; CDR3 DNA: TGTGCCAGCAGCTTGGTGCCGGATGAGCAGTTCTTC
V gene: TRBV7-3; J gene: TRBJ2-1; clone size: NA; D gene: TRBD2; CDR3 protein: CASSSTALAGGYNEQFF; CDR3 DNA: TGTGCCAGCAGCTCGACAGCTCTAGCGGGGGGGTACAATGAGCAGTTCTTC
V gene: TRBV21-1; J gene: TRBJ2-7; clone size: NA; D gene: NA; CDR3 protein: CASSPWTAYEQYF; CDR3 DNA: TGTGCCAGCAGCCCCTGGACAGCCTACGAGCAGTACTTC
V gene: TRBV13; J gene: TRBJ2-2; clone size: NA; D gene: TRBD1; CDR3 protein: CASSFPLGTVRFAGELFF; CDR3 DNA: TGTGCCAGCAGCTTCCCCCTCGGGACAGTCCGTTTTGCTGGGGAGCTGTTTTTT
V gene: TRBV29-1; J gene: TRBJ1-2; clone size: NA; D gene: NA; CDR3 protein: CSVPRQTDYGYTF; CDR3 DNA: TGCAGCGTTCCCCGACAGACAGACTATGGCTACACCTTC
V gene: TRBV5-5; J gene: TRBJ2-2; clone size: few; D gene: NA; CDR3 protein: CASSYGTTNTGELFF; CDR3 DNA: TGTGCCAGCAGCTACGGGACAACGAACACCGGGGAGCTGTTTTTT
V gene: TRBV25-1; J gene: TRBJ1-4; clone size: few; D gene: NA; CDR3 protein: CASSDVGGGENLFF; CDR3 DNA: TGTGCCAGCAGTGACGTGGGGGGGGGTGAAAACCTGTTTTTT
V gene: TRBV9; J gene: TRBJ1-3; clone size: NA; D gene: TRBD1; CDR3 protein: CASSVQDRVGGNTIYF; CDR3 DNA: TGTGCCAGCAGCGTTCAGGACAGGGTGGGGGGAAACACCATATATTTT
V gene: TRBV15; J gene: TRBJ2-2; clone size: once; D gene: TRBD1; CDR3 protein: CATSRLGQGTGELFF; CDR3 DNA: TGTGCCACCAGCAGGCTCGGACAGGGGACCGGGGAGCTGTTTTTT
V gene: TRBV10-3; J gene: TRBJ1-2; clone size: NA; D gene: NA; CDR3 protein: CAISEDQGHGYTF; CDR3 DNA: TGTGCCATCAGTGAAGATCAGGGCCATGGCTACACCTTC
V gene: TRBV5-1; J gene: TRBJ1-6; clone size: NA; D gene: NA; CDR3 protein: CASSQGTSNSPLHF; CDR3 DNA: TGCGCCAGCAGTCAGGGGACAAGTAATTCACCCCTCCACTTT
V gene: TRBV6-1; J gene: TRBJ2-5; clone size: NA; D gene: TRBD1; CDR3 protein: CASSSGGVGETQYF; CDR3 DNA: TGTGCCAGCAGTTCAGGGGGCGTTGGGGAGACCCAGTACTTC
V gene: TRBV7-9; J gene: TRBJ1-5; clone size: NA; D gene: NA; CDR3 protein: CAITGNSWDNQPQHF; CDR3 DNA: TGTGCCATTACAGGGAATAGCTGGGACAATCAGCCCCAGCATTTT
V gene: TRBV4-1; J gene: TRBJ2-1; clone size: few; D gene: TRBD2; CDR3 protein: CASSPSSGGVHEQFF; CDR3 DNA: TGCGCCAGCAGCCCATCTAGCGGGGGGGTGCATGAGCAGTTCTTC
V gene: TRBV9; J gene: TRBJ2-1; clone size: NA; D gene: NA; CDR3 protein: CASSASGHEQFF; CDR3 DNA: TGTGCCAGCAGCGCGAGCGGTCATGAGCAGTTCTTC
V gene: TRBV7-3; J gene: TRBJ2-1; clone size: NA; D gene: NA; CDR3 protein: CASSPQAGGYNEQFF; CDR3 DNA: TGTGCCAGCAGCCCCCAAGCCGGGGGCTACAATGAGCAGTTCTTC
V gene: TRBV5-4; J gene: TRBJ1-2; clone size: once; D gene: TRBD1; CDR3 protein: CASSLPDRGLGYGYTF; CDR3 DNA: TGTGCCAGCAGCCTCCCGGACAGGGGGCTTGGCTATGGCTACACCTTC
V gene: TRBV5-1; J gene: TRBJ2-5; clone size: NA; D gene: TRBD1; CDR3 protein: CASSLAAGGRETQYF; CDR3 DNA: TGCGCCAGCAGCTTGGCCGCAGGGGGCAGGGAGACCCAGTACTTC
V gene: TRBV19; J gene: TRBJ1-2; clone size: NA; D gene: NA; CDR3 protein: CASSVSRGYTF; CDR3 DNA: TGTGCCAGTAGTGTCTCTAGGGGCTACACCTTC
V gene: TRBV7-2; J gene: TRBJ1-5; clone size: NA; D gene: NA; CDR3 protein: CASSSGQMLQPQHF; CDR3 DNA: TGTGCCAGCAGCTCAGGACAGATGTTACAGCCCCAGCATTTT
V gene: TRBV5-1; J gene: TRBJ2-5; clone size: NA; D gene: NA; CDR3 protein: CASRTGLEGAVETQYF; CDR3 DNA: TGCGCCAGCAGGACCGGGTTGGAGGGCGCGGTAGAGACCCAGTACTTC
V gene: TRBV19; J gene: TRBJ2-5; clone size: NA; D gene: TRBD1; CDR3 protein: CASSIGQGAQETQYF; CDR3 DNA: TGTGCCAGTAGTATAGGCCAGGGGGCACAAGAGACCCAGTACTTC
V gene: TRBV5-1; J gene: TRBJ1-2; clone size: NA; D gene: NA; CDR3 protein: CASRRAVSGGSYGYTF; CDR3 DNA: TGCGCCAGCAGGAGGGCGGTTTCCGGCGGTAGCTATGGCTACACCTTC
V gene: TRBV11-2; J gene: TRBJ2-7; clone size: few; D gene: TRBD2; CDR3 protein: CASSSLAGYYEQYF; CDR3 DNA: TGTGCCAGCAGCTCCCTAGCGGGATATTACGAGCAGTACTTC
V gene: TRBV6-1; J gene: TRBJ1-2; clone size: NA; D gene: TRBD1; CDR3 protein: CASSEAGQGNGYGYTF; CDR3 DNA: TGTGCCAGCAGTGAAGCGGGACAGGGGAATGGCTATGGCTACACCTTC
V gene: TRBV11-2; J gene: TRBJ2-1; clone size: NA; D gene: TRBD2; CDR3 protein: CASSSLAGLYNEQFF; CDR3 DNA: TGTGCCAGCAGCTCGCTAGCGGGGTTATACAATGAGCAGTTCTTC
V gene: TRBV19; J gene: TRBJ1-2; clone size: NA; D gene: TRBD1; CDR3 protein: CASSAVGTGDYGYTF; CDR3 DNA: TGTGCCAGTAGTGCCGTCGGGACAGGGGACTATGGCTACACCTTC
V gene: TRBV5-1; J gene: TRBJ2-2; clone size: once; D gene: TRBD1; CDR3 protein: CASSLAGQGSGELFF; CDR3 DNA: TGCGCCAGCAGCTTGGCTGGACAGGGGTCCGGGGAGCTGTTTTTT
V gene: TRBV7-3; J gene: TRBJ1-5; clone size: NA; D gene: NA; CDR3 protein: CASSWGQGRMQPQHF; CDR3 DNA: TGTGCCAGCAGCTGGGGGCAGGGACGAATGCAGCCCCAGCATTTT
V gene: TRBV5-1; J gene: TRBJ1-2; clone size: NA; D gene: NA; CDR3 protein: CASSPPGRQALRLYTF; CDR3 DNA: TGCGCCAGCAGCCCCCCTGGCCGTCAAGCCCTCAGACTCTACACCTTC
V gene: TRBV5-1; J gene: TRBJ2-7; clone size: NA; D gene: NA; CDR3 protein: CASSLDTGGGEQYF; CDR3 DNA: TGCGCCAGCAGCTTGGATACAGGGGGGGGAGAGCAGTACTTC
V gene: TRBV7-2; J gene: TRBJ1-4; clone size: NA; D gene: NA; CDR3 protein: CASSLHSEKLFF; CDR3 DNA: TGTGCCAGCAGCTTACATAGCGAAAAACTGTTTTTT
V gene: TRBV2; J gene: TRBJ1-6; clone size: few; D gene: TRBD1; CDR3 protein: CASAPRGGTYNSPLHF; CDR3 DNA: TGTGCCAGCGCCCCAAGAGGGGGCACCTATAATTCACCCCTCCACTTT
V gene: TRBV7-6; J gene: TRBJ1-2; clone size: NA; D gene: NA; CDR3 protein: CASSPLSYGYTF; CDR3 DNA: TGTGCCAGCAGTCCCCTCTCCTATGGCTACACCTTC
V gene: TRBV2; J gene: TRBJ2-5; clone size: NA; D gene: TRBD2; CDR3 protein: CASSLRTGGTQYF; CDR3 DNA: TGTGCCAGCAGTTTGCGGACGGGAGGGACCCAGTACTTC
V gene: TRBV19; J gene: TRBJ2-7; clone size: NA; D gene: NA; CDR3 protein: CASTGGIGRRHEQYF; CDR3 DNA: TGTGCCAGTACTGGGGGGATTGGCCGACGGCACGAGCAGTACTTC
V gene: TRBV9; J gene: TRBJ2-1; clone size: NA; D gene: TRBD2; CDR3 protein: CASSAQTSLHEQFF; CDR3 DNA: TGTGCCAGCAGCGCTCAGACTAGCCTCCATGAGCAGTTCTTC
V gene: TRBV5-4; J gene: TRBJ1-6; clone size: NA; D gene: NA; CDR3 protein: CASTIQGYNSPLHF; CDR3 DNA: TGTGCCAGCACCATACAGGGCTATAATTCACCCCTCCACTTT
V gene: TRBV10-1; J gene: TRBJ2-7; clone size: NA; D gene: NA; CDR3 protein: CASSESGAVPYEQYF; CDR3 DNA: TGCGCCAGCAGTGAGTCGGGGGCAGTACCCTACGAGCAGTACTTC
V gene: TRBV7-8; J gene: TRBJ1-5; clone size: NA; D gene: NA; CDR3 protein: CASSLGQYSNQPQHF; CDR3 DNA: TGTGCCAGCAGCTTAGGACAGTATAGCAATCAGCCCCAGCATTTT
V gene: TRBV29-1; J gene: TRBJ2-3; clone size: NA; D gene: TRBD2; CDR3 protein: CSVERGNTDTQYF; CDR3 DNA: TGCAGCGTCGAGCGGGGTAACACAGATACGCAGTATTTT
V gene: TRBV5-8; J gene: TRBJ2-2; clone size: NA; D gene: TRBD2; CDR3 protein: CASSDPRAGVDTGELFF; CDR3 DNA: TGTGCCAGCAGCGACCCCCGGGCGGGGGTTGACACCGGGGAGCTGTTTTTT
V gene: TRBV5-1; J gene: TRBJ2-1; clone size: NA; D gene: NA; CDR3 protein: CASSPGNMYNEQFF; CDR3 DNA: TGCGCCAGCAGCCCAGGGAATATGTACAATGAGCAGTTCTTC
V gene: TRBV25-1; J gene: TRBJ2-5; clone size: NA; D gene: TRBD1; CDR3 protein: CASSAFDRGRETQYF; CDR3 DNA: TGTGCCAGCAGTGCTTTTGACAGGGGTAGGGAGACCCAGTACTTC